This passage covers 3 T cell receptor beta chains from one sample sequenced in a study of T cell changes during pregnancy in multiple sclerosis. Profiling relied on immunoSEQ multiplex PCR, and the TCRdb table lists in-frame clones only, not all of them. The table has almost 40,000 clones, 90% to 95% seen once. Sequencing used CD4+ T cells from peripheral blood mononuclear cells, obtained in the third trimester of pregnancy. The receptors were gathered from a female donor in good health, enrolled as a control in a pregnancy study.

This rearrangement joins TRBV11-2 to TRBJ2-5; no clear D. V was pared by 5 bases and J by 4 bases, with 8 bases between. The CDR3 consists of 12 residues. In germline, CDR1 is SGHAT, CDR2 FQNNGV. As DNA, the CDR3 is TGTGCCAGCAGCCCCTCGGGAGAGACCCAGTACTTC. Translating gives CASSPSGETQYF.

The rearrangement joins TRBV7-9 to TRBJ2-2; D perhaps matches TRBD1 (6 bases). V was trimmed by 7 bases and J by 4 bases, leaving 10 bases between them. This CDR3 region has 13 residues. The germline V gene encodes CDR1 SEHNR and CDR2 FQNEAQ (reference sequence). The CDR3 nucleotides are TGTGCCAGCAATACACAGGGCACCGGGGAGCTGTTTTTT. Residues: CASNTQGTGELFF.

In its sample, this clone was seen once. V gene TRBV28 combines with J gene TRBJ2-3; D is unresolved. With 8 bases removed from V and 1 base from J, the gap between germline ends came to 13 bases. Germline CDR1 reads MDHEN; CDR2 reads SYDVKM. The CDR3 totals 14 residues. CDR3 protein: CASLAAQRTDTQYF. DNA for the CDR3: TGTGCCAGCCTCGCGGCACAACGCACAGATACGCAGTATTTT.